This record concerns one T cell receptor (beta chain) sequence. This specimen belongs to a study of cytomegalovirus exposure and HLA in healthy donors. Generated by immunoSEQ multiplex PCR, the TCRdb table keeps only in-frame clones and is missing some. Altogether about 120,000 clones are present, about 85% being singletons, with the ten largest covering 2% to 2.5%. The receptor was isolated from a woman in her 30s in good health and CMV-seronegative. Sequencing used PBMCs.

The CDR3 protein is CASSIDGGVPYGYTF. In nucleotides, the CDR3 is TGTGCCAGTAGTATCGATGGGGGCGTGCCGTATGGCTACACCTTC. This chain joins TRBV19 and TRBJ1-2, with a weak D call TRBD1 (6 bases). Trimming took 3 bases from V and 5 from J, leaving 16 bases between them. Looked up from germline, CDR1 is LNHDA and CDR2 is SQIVND (reference sequence). CDR3 length: 15 amino acids.